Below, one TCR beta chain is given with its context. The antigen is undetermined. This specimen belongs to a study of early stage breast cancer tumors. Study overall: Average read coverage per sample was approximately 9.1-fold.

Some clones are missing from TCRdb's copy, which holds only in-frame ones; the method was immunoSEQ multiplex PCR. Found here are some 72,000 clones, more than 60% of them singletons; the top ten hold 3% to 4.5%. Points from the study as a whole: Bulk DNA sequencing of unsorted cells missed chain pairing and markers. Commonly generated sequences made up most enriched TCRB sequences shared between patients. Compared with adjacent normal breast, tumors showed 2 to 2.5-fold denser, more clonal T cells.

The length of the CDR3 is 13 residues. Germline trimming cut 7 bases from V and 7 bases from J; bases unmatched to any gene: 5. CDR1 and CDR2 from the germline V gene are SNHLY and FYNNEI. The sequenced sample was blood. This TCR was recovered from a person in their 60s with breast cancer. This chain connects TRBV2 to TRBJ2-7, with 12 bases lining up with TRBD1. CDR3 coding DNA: TGTGCCAGCAAGGGACAGGGGGCGGGGGAGCAGTACTTC. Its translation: CASKGQGAGEQYF.